The sequence of this T cell receptor (beta chain) was determined in a study of OX40 agonist ivuxolimab in advanced cancers. The study's findings and limits: Doses of 0.1 to 3.0 mg/kg were accompanied by clonal expansion of CD4+ and CD8+ blood T cells by week 6.

This clone occurred once. Its specificity is not known. TCRdb's copy holds only in-frame clones and misses some; the assay was immunoSEQ multiplex PCR. The top ten hold roughly 3.2% of the sample, which has tens of thousands of clones, roughly four fifths seen once. The source was CD4+ or CD8+ T cells sorted from blood, collected in a trial of the OX40 agonist ivuxolimab. This TCR was recovered from an adult with an advanced solid tumor such as melanoma, head and neck, liver or kidney cancer.

CDR3 sequence: CASRTGQGGELFF. DNA for the CDR3: TGTGCCAGTAGGACAGGGCAAGGCGGGGAGCTGTTTTTT. The rearrangement links TRBV19 to TRBJ2-2; the match to TRBD1 covers 7 bases. Germline V gene lookup returns CDR1 LNHDA and CDR2 SQIVND (reference sequence). J was trimmed by 7 bases and V by 6 bases; bases with no gene match: 5. The CDR3 consists of 13 residues. Full variable domain (remainder filled in from reference TRBV19 and TRBJ2-2): DGGITQSPKYLFRKEGQNVTLSCEQNLNHDAMYWYRQDPGQGLRLIYYSQIVNDFQKGDIAEGYSVSREKKESFPLTVTSAQKNPTAFYLCASRTGQGGELFFGEGSRLTVL.